One sample yielded the 2 T cell receptor beta chains listed below, sequenced in a study of cytomegalovirus exposure and HLA in healthy donors. Assay used: immunoSEQ multiplex PCR; TCRdb lists only in-frame clones, some missing. The sample lists roughly 60,000 clones, around 96% occurring once. Sequenced material: PBMCs. The receptors shown here come from a young man in good health and CMV-seronegative.

The genes are TRBV4-2 and TRBJ1-1; a possible D gene is TRBD1 (5 bases). Germline CDR1 LGHNA, CDR2 YNFKEQ. V lost 0 bases and J lost 5, with 13 bases in between. The CDR3 runs 15 residues. DNA of the CDR3: TGTGCCAGCAGCCAAGAAAAGATTAGGGGAACTGAAGCTTTCTTT. Amino acids: CASSQEKIRGTEAFF.

The rearrangement uses TRBV7-2 and TRBJ1-3; D might be TRBD1 (5 bases). Germline V gene lookup returns CDR1 SGHTA and CDR2 FQGNSA. The CDR3 runs to 17 residues. The V and J ends lost 5 bases and 1 base respectively, with 18 bases between them. CDR3 in DNA: TGTGCCAGCAGCCGACTAGTGACGGGGGGTTCTGGAAACACCATATATTTT. Residues: CASSRLVTGGSGNTIYF.